This TCR beta chain came from a study of beta chain features in type 1 diabetes. Sequenced material consisted of expressed TCRB transcripts (all of the isolated RNA was reverse transcribed). Sequencing used immunoSEQ multiplex PCR; TCRdb keeps in-frame clones, though not all of them. Of 300,000 to 350,000 clones listed, 12% to 15% were seen once; the top ten hold more than 6.5%. The CDR3 length is 16 residues. The germline gives CDR1 SGHVS, CDR2 FQNEAQ. Losses at the gene ends were 0 bases for V and 5 bases for J; bases not matched to a gene: 6. This TCR derives from a man aged 30-40 years in good health. The chain joins TRBV7-8 to TRBJ2-1; TRBD1 matches at 8 bases. The specimen sequenced was central memory CD4+ T cells from blood. The chain's CDR3 is CASSLARGLTHNEQFF. CDR3 bases: TGTGCCAGCAGCTTAGCCAGGGGGCTTACCCACAATGAGCAGTTCTTC.